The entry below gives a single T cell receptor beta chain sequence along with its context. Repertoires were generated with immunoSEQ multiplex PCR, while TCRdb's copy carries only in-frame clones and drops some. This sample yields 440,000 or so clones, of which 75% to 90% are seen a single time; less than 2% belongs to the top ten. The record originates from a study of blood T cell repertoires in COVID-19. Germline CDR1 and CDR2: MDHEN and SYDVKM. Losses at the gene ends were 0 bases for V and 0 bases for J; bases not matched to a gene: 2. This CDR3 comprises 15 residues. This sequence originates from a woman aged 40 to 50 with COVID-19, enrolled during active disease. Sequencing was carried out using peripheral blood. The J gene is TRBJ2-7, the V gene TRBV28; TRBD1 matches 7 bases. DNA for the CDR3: TGTGCCAGCAGTTTATGGACAGGGAGCTCCTACGAGCAGTACTTC. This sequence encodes CASSLWTGSSYEQYF.